This entry lists 11 T cell receptor beta chains sequenced from one sample in a study of control samples from healthy donors and cancer patients. Sequenced by immunoSEQ multiplex PCR; TCRdb stores in-frame clones only, minus some. Among more than 85,000 clones, about 89% were seen once, and the ten largest hold 15% to 20%. The sample was blood. The receptors derive from a woman aged 45-60 years in good health.

In its sample, this clone was seen once. The chain couples TRBV3-1 (or the pseudogene TRBV3-2) to TRBJ1-1; D not certain. Germline CDR1 and CDR2: LGHDT and YNNKEL (reference sequence). V gave up 1 base and J gave up 3 bases, with 9 bases separating them. The CDR3 totals 14 residues. The CDR3 nucleotides are TGTGCCAGCAGCCAAGGCAGGCGGGACACTGAAGCTTTCTTT. It translates to CASSQGRRDTEAFF.

V and J are TRBV25-1 and TRBJ2-1; the D is unclear. The CDR3 is 16 amino acids. Trimming removed 9 bases from V and 2 bases from J, with 20 bases in between. Germline V gene data show CDR1 as MGHDK and CDR2 as SYGVNS. This CDR3 is CASSPSPGETYNEQFF. For the CDR3, the DNA is TGTGCCAGTAGTCCCTCGCCGGGCGAGACCTACAATGAGCAGTTCTTC.

The chain combines TRBV10-1 with TRBJ2-7; D gene uncertain. This CDR3 comprises 18 residues. The ends were cut back, 3 bases at V and 6 bases at J, with 27 bases in the middle. Germline CDR1 WNHNN, CDR2 SYGVQD (reference sequence). Here the CDR3 reads CASSDERIWGISLGEQYV. In DNA form, the CDR3 reads TGCGCCAGCAGTGATGAGAGAATTTGGGGAATATCCCTTGGCGAGCAGTACGTC.

V and J are TRBV25-1 and TRBJ1-5; D is uncertain. This CDR3 is built from 14 residues. CDR1 is MGHDK and CDR2 is SYGVNS in the germline V gene. V dropped 4 bases and J dropped 2 bases, with 9 bases sitting between them. CDR3 residues: CASSAREGNQPQHF. The DNA for the CDR3 is TGTGCCAGCAGTGCACGCGAGGGCAATCAGCCCCAGCATTTT.

J is TRBJ1-4 and V is TRBV6-5, with a weak D call TRBD1 (6 bases). V lost 6 bases to trimming and J lost 4 bases, with 12 bases between them. In germline, CDR1 is MNHEY, CDR2 SVGAGI. The CDR3 covers 14 residues. CDR3 region: CASRLGAGNEKLFF. The CDR3 coding sequence is TGTGCCAGCAGGTTGGGGGCGGGTAATGAAAAACTGTTTTTT.

This chain joins TRBV30 and TRBJ1-4; the D is unclear. Between the trimmed V and J ends, which lost 0 bases and 9 bases, there was a span of 17 bases. Germline V CDR1 and CDR2: GTSNPN, SVGIG (reference sequence). CDR3 length: 15 residues. CDR3 bases: TGTGCCTGGAGTGTTCAGGAGGGAGCAGCGAAAAAACTGTTTTTT. Encoded protein: CAWSVQEGAAKKLFF.

The chain is built from TRBV3-1 (or the pseudogene TRBV3-2) and TRBJ2-2, with 7 bases lining up with TRBD1. Germline CDR1 and CDR2: LGHDT and YNNKEL (reference sequence). CDR3 length: 16 amino acids. The ends lost 2 bases at V and 5 bases at J; junction bases unmatched: 8. The CDR3 DNA is TGTGCCAGCAGCCAACGAGACAGGGCTGAGACCGGGGAGCTGTTTTTT. Protein: CASSQRDRAETGELFF.

The rearrangement uses TRBV7-9 and TRBJ2-5; no clear D. V was shortened by 0 bases and J by 5 bases, with 4 bases between the two germline ends. The CDR3 length is 12 residues. Germline CDR1 SEHNR, CDR2 FQNEAQ (reference sequence). The CDR3 region is CASSLAAETQYF. In DNA, the CDR3 is TGTGCCAGCAGCTTAGCGGCGGAGACCCAGTACTTC.

The chain couples TRBV30 to TRBJ1-1, with D possibly matching TRBD1 (5 bases). CDR3 length equals 14 residues. The V end was cut by 0 bases, the J end by 4 bases, with 12 bases between. Germline V gene sequence: CDR1 GTSNPN, CDR2 SVGIG (reference sequence). CDR3: CAWSVLYGGTEAFF. The CDR3 bases are TGTGCCTGGAGTGTACTTTATGGGGGCACTGAAGCTTTCTTT.

The chain couples TRBV12-3 or TRBV12-4 to TRBJ1-1; D is ambiguous. The CDR3 runs to 13 residues. Deletions cut 2 bases from V and 1 base from J, with 5 bases between. The CDR3 region has the DNA TGTGCCAGCAGTTTAAGTAGGAACACTGAAGCTTTCTTT. This encodes CASSLSRNTEAFF.

The CDR3 reads CAGGRTTASGELFF. The CDR3, as DNA: TGTGCCGGGGGTAGGACTACCGCTAGCGGGGAGCTGTTTTTT. The chain has TRBV7-8 and TRBJ2-2; the D gene is possibly TRBD2 (6 bases). The CDR3 runs 14 residues. V lost 11 bases and J lost 7, with 20 bases in between. The V gene's germline CDR1 is SGHVS and CDR2 FQNEAQ.